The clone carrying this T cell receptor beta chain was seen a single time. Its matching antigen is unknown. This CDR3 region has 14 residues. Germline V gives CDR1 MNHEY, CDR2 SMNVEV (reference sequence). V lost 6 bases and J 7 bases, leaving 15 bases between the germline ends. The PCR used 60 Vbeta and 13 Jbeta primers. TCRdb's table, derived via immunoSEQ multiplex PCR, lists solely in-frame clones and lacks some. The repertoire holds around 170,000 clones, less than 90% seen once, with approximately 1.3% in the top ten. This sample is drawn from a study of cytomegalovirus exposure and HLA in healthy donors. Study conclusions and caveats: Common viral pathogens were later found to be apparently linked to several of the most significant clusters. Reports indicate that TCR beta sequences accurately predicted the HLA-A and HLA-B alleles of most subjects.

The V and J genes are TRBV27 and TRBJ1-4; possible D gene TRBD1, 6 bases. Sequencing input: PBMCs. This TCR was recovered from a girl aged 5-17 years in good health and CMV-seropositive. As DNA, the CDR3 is TGTGCCAGCAGCAAACAGGGAATAAGTGAAAAACTGTTTTTT. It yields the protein CASSKQGISEKLFF.